Detailed here is one T cell receptor (beta chain). This clonotype was seen only a few times. Its antigen is still unknown. No quality values exist for individual bases; no much larger clone is one base distant. The approximately 41 donors, aged roughly 6 to 90 years, were systemically healthy Caucasian individuals from Russia. Each donor gave around 9.8 milliliters of peripheral blood, collected into EDTA-treated Vacutainer tubes. PBMCs were isolated by Ficoll-Paque density-gradient centrifugation, with at least 7 million obtained per sample. Total RNA was extracted from PBMCs with Trizol reagent, with at least 6 micrograms obtained per sample. For every donor, flow cytometry on a PBMC aliquot measured the percentage of naive CD45RAhigh/CD27high T cells. V sheds 4 bases and J sheds 4 bases, leaving 10 bases between their ends. From cysteine to phenylalanine, the CDR3 is 13 amino acids long. Only the CDR3 region is kept as DNA, spanning 39 bases read in frame from base 1. From the germline V gene, CDR1 is SGDLS and CDR2 is YYNGEE.

The method behind the library was 5' RACE. TCRdb names Illumina HiSeq 2500 as the instrument used. The second PCR ran for roughly 7 to 11 cycles and used a J-beta primer mix along with a sample-barcoded 5' primer. Each TCR beta cDNA molecule received a unique molecular identifier from a template-switch 5' adaptor carrying 12 random nucleotides. Each sample yielded at least 2.5 million CDR3-containing paired-end reads. First-strand cDNA was synthesized from all RNA with the Mint cDNA synthesis kit, primed by a TRBC-specific oligonucleotide. Following uracil-DNA glycosylase treatment, a first 18-cycle PCR with universal primers M1SS and BC2_uni_R was performed on all cDNA. The authors' pipeline ran thus. Each sample was normalized by randomly selecting 1 million high-quality reads, each carrying a distinct molecular identifier. Reads sharing molecular identifiers were discarded rather than binned into consensus sequences. MiTCR, set to a Q25 quality threshold and the strictest error-elimination algorithm, was used for CDR3 identification, clonotype clustering and error correction. A nonparametric unseen species model with Euler transformation was used to estimate a lower bound on total TCR beta diversity. TCRdb reran the public reads through fastp at Q25 and MiXCR, keeping productive beta chains. Rows with a matching CDR3 protein are joined into one entry that keeps the most common DNA and genes. The V and J calls, along with clone size, are taken from TCRdb and not from the paper's own processing. The sample table records some 1,500,000 distinct CDR3 sequences; 35% to 45% of these occur just once. The biggest ten clones account for over 3.5% of the sample.

The data are from a study of blood T cells in healthy people across ages (dated by TCRdb to the mid-2010s). Broadly, across the study: Template switching captured roughly one uniquely barcoded TCR beta cDNA molecule per two T cells in model experiments. Using deep sequencing normalized with unique cDNA molecular identifiers, the study measured how TCR beta repertoire diversity changes with age. The donors were split into four age groups: young (average around 15 years), middle-aged (nearly 40), aged (roughly 68) and long-lived (under 90). To avoid experimental bias, donors of different ages were spread randomly across the sequencing lanes. For two donors (one aged 18 to 30 and one aged 80 or older), the study analyzed two additional independent replicas of 1 million unique cDNA reads from the same blood draw.

Study-level results and caveats: Estimates of total diversity from one million sequenced T cells were regarded as lower bounds and underestimates. Compared with the aged group, the long-lived group had more naive CD4+ T cells, fewer expanded clones and increased TCR diversity, suggesting age selection. The CMV infection status of donors was not known, potentially confounding age-related changes in expanded clonotypes. Observed TCR beta diversity per million T cells fell roughly linearly with age, and a significant reduction was already apparent by age around 40. Because profiling used bulk unsorted PBMCs, naive and antigen-experienced compartments could not be compared conclusively. The percentage of naive T cells measured by flow cytometry correlated strongly with observed TCR beta diversity.

Sequencing was carried out using blood. The chain employs TRBV9 and TRBJ2-3; no D gene can be assigned with confidence. The TCR comes from a young woman in good health. The CDR3 in this case is CASSKVVADTQYF. The bases read TGTGCCAGCAGCAAGGTAGTGGCAGATACGCAGTATTTT.